The clone carrying this T cell receptor beta chain was observed many times. What it binds is not known. The sample belongs to a study of metastatic and nonmetastatic thyroid tumors. Study background: Both malignant and benign thyroid patients supplied peripheral blood and tumor or nodule tissue samples, across which the repertoires of these patients were then compared. Overall study findings and caveats: A significant increase in TCR beta diversity was reportedly seen in malignant thyroid tumors relative to benign nodules, in blood and tumor.

No patient had received any treatment before thyroid surgery. In germline, CDR1 is SGHDN, CDR2 FVKESK. This CDR3 has 19 amino acids. The V end lost 6 bases, the J end lost 1 base, and 25 bases lay between the germline ends. Under the authors' procedure: To classify distant metastasis in papillary thyroid cancer, a model was built from CDR3 differences across clinicopathological groups. TCRdb reprocessed the PCR reads via MiXCR. It is TCRdb's table, rather than the study itself, that gives the V and J calls and clone size. The profile shows about 64,000 clones, around 15% of them singletons. This clonotype originated in a male donor with papillary thyroid cancer or a benign thyroid nodule (not recorded which). Some clones in this sample may be carry-over from other donors' samples. The sequencing sample was made of blood. The chain employs TRBV14 and TRBJ2-1; a possible D gene is TRBD2 (7 bases). The CDR3 reads CASSPTNRGGGRSYNEQFF. For the CDR3, the DNA is TGTGCCAGCAGTCCTACAAATCGAGGGGGGGGAAGATCCTACAATGAGCAGTTCTTC.